This T cell receptor (beta chain) was profiled in a study of control samples from healthy donors and cancer patients. The junction had 5 bases not matched to a gene; V was cut back by 5 bases and J by 4 bases. The V gene's germline CDR1 is SQVTM and CDR2 ANQGSEA. CDR3 length: 14 amino acids. This clone has only one observation. Only in-frame clones appear in the TCRdb table, and some are missing; sequencing was by immunoSEQ multiplex PCR. Among more than 85,000 clones, 80% to 90% were seen once, and the ten largest hold under 15%. The chain carries TRBV29-1 and TRBJ2-2, with 9 bases that match TRBD2. Sequencing was carried out using blood. The source is a woman aged 45-59 years in good health. The CDR3 loop reads CSVRGTSSTGELFF. CDR3 in DNA: TGCAGCGTTCGAGGGACTAGCTCCACCGGGGAGCTGTTTTTT.